The rows below give T cell receptor beta chains drawn from one sample of a study of blood T cell repertoires in COVID-19. Some clones are missing from TCRdb's copy, which holds only in-frame ones; the method was immunoSEQ multiplex PCR. Of around 300,000 clones in the sample, around 90% were seen once. The sample comprised peripheral blood. The receptors originated from a middle-aged woman who had recovered from COVID-19. Both conserved end residues are part of each CDR3. D genes are given only for firm matches. Some rows mark clone size as missing; the rest say once, few, many or name a class of expanded clone.

.	TRBV5-5	TRBJ2-1	.	TGTGCCAGCAGCTTGATTCCAAGGGGGAACTACAATGAGCAGTTCTTC	CASSLIPRGNYNEQFF
TRBD1	TRBV9	TRBJ1-1	.	TGTGCCAGCAGCGGCGGACAGGGGGCTAGGACTGAAGCTTTCTTT	CASSGGQGARTEAFF
TRBD2	TRBV7-9	TRBJ2-7	.	TGTGCCAGCAGCTCCAGCTTTACTAGCGGGGGGGTCCCCTACGAGCAGTACTTC	CASSSSFTSGGVPYEQYF
.	TRBV5-1	TRBJ2-7	.	TGCGCCAGCAGCTTGGCCGGTACTAGCTCCTACGAGCAGTACTTC	CASSLAGTSSYEQYF
.	TRBV28	TRBJ1-1	.	TGTGCCAGCAGTTCATACGGGACATCTTGGACTGAAGCTTTCTTT	CASSSYGTSWTEAFF
.	TRBV20-1	TRBJ1-6	.	TGCAGTGCTATTGAGAGCTCCTATAATTCACCCCTCCACTTT	CSAIESSYNSPLHF
.	TRBV5-8	TRBJ2-2	.	TGTGCCAGCAGCCCCGGGACTAACACCGGGGAGCTGTTTTTT	CASSPGTNTGELFF
.	TRBV12-3/TRBV12-4	TRBJ2-7	.	TGTGCCAGCAGTTTAGTTGGCCTCTACGAGCAGTACTTC	CASSLVGLYEQYF
.	TRBV30	TRBJ1-5	.	TGTGCCTGGAGTGCCGGTAGGGGGTCTCAGCCCCAGCATTTT	CAWSAGRGSQPQHF
.	TRBV20-1	TRBJ2-2	.	TGCAGTGCTAGTCGCCAGGGGGGAGGTAACACCGGGGAGCTGTTTTTT	CSASRQGGGNTGELFF
.	TRBV3-1/TRBV3-2	TRBJ2-1	few	TGTGCCAGCAGCGGTTATGGGGCGGATGAGCAGTTCTTC	CASSGYGADEQFF
.	TRBV5-1	TRBJ1-2	.	TGCGCCAGCAGCCCCGGGACTTTTACGGATGGCTACACCTTC	CASSPGTFTDGYTF
TRBD2	TRBV11-2	TRBJ2-3	.	TGTGCCAGTATAGAGCGGGAGGGGCGGGCAGATACGCAGTATTTT	CASIEREGRADTQYF
.	TRBV9	TRBJ2-2	.	TGTGCCAGCAGCGTAGGAGGGTCGAACACCGGGGAGCTGTTTTTT	CASSVGGSNTGELFF
.	TRBV7-2	TRBJ1-6	.	TGTGCCAGCAGCCGTAAGGCGGGGGGGGATTCACCCCTCCACTTT	CASSRKAGGDSPLHF
.	TRBV9	TRBJ2-1	.	TGTGCCAGCAGCGGCCGGGACACCTACAATGAGCAGTTCTTC	CASSGRDTYNEQFF
.	TRBV11-3	TRBJ1-2	.	TGTGCCAGCAGCTTAGAGCAGGGCCAAAACTATGGCTACACCTTC	CASSLEQGQNYGYTF
TRBD2	TRBV4-1	TRBJ2-3	few	TGCGCCAGCAGCCAAGAAGGCGGGAGAGCGGCCGGCACAGATACGCAGTATTTT	CASSQEGGRAAGTDTQYF
TRBD2	TRBV28	TRBJ2-7	.	TGTGCCAGCAGTCGGGGACTAGCGGGAGGGTACTACGAGCAGTACTTC	CASSRGLAGGYYEQYF
.	TRBV10-3	TRBJ1-1	.	TGTGCCACCTTCGACAGGAACACTGAAGCTTTCTTT	CATFDRNTEAFF
.	TRBV6-7	TRBJ1-6	.	TGTGCCAGCAGTACCTGGGAGGTCGGAAGATATAATTCACCCCTCCACTTT	CASSTWEVGRYNSPLHF
TRBD1	TRBV28	TRBJ2-5	.	TGTGCCAGCAGCCCGGACAGGGGCGAGACCCAGTACTTC	CASSPDRGETQYF
.	TRBV24-1	TRBJ2-3	once	TGTGCCACCAGTGATCAGGCGTTAGGGGGTAGCACAGATACGCAGTATTTT	CATSDQALGGSTDTQYF
.	TRBV3-1/TRBV3-2	TRBJ2-7	few	TGTGCCAGCAGCCAGGTCGGGGGCGAGCAGTACTTC	CASSQVGGEQYF
TRBD2	TRBV27	TRBJ2-7	.	TGTGCCAGCAGTTACGAGGGGAGGGGCGAGCAGTACTTC	CASSYEGRGEQYF
.	TRBV28	TRBJ2-1	.	TGTGCCAGCAGCCCACGATCCTACTCAGGGCGATACAATGAGCAGTTCTTC	CASSPRSYSGRYNEQFF
.	TRBV12-3/TRBV12-4	TRBJ1-1	.	TGTGCCAGCAGACGGGAGGTGGTCACTGAAGCTTTCTTT	CASRREVVTEAFF
.	TRBV5-4	TRBJ1-2	.	TGTGCCAGCAGCTTGGTACAACCGACTAACTATGGCTACACCTTC	CASSLVQPTNYGYTF
TRBD1	TRBV14	TRBJ1-1	.	TGTGCCAGCAGCCCGGCCGGACAGGGGACGGGGAGGGACACTGAAGCTTTCTTT	CASSPAGQGTGRDTEAFF
TRBD2	TRBV24-1	TRBJ2-1	.	TGTGCCACCAGTGATTCGGGACTAGCGGGAGTGGCGGATGAGCAGTTCTTC	CATSDSGLAGVADEQFF
.	TRBV4-1	TRBJ2-5	.	TGCGCCAGCAGCCAAGAATTCCCTACCCAAGAGACCCAGTACTTC	CASSQEFPTQETQYF
.	TRBV5-6	TRBJ2-7	.	TGTGCCAGCAGCTTGGCCGTTAATCGGTACTCCTACGAGCAGTACTTC	CASSLAVNRYSYEQYF
.	TRBV5-4	TRBJ1-6	.	TGTGCCAGCAGCTTGGAAGGTCGGGGCTCCTATAATTCACCCCTCCACTTT	CASSLEGRGSYNSPLHF
.	TRBV30	TRBJ1-1	.	TGTGCCTGGAGCCCTTCCGACAGCATGAACACTGAAGCTTTCTTT	CAWSPSDSMNTEAFF
.	TRBV2	TRBJ1-4	.	TGTGCCAGCAGTGAAGTGAGGACAGCTAATGAAAAACTGTTTTTT	CASSEVRTANEKLFF
TRBD1	TRBV28	TRBJ2-6	.	TGTGCCAGCAGGCGACAGGGGGCCAATGGGGCCAACGTCCTGACTTTC	CASRRQGANGANVLTF
.	TRBV7-2	TRBJ2-1	.	TGTGCCAGCAGGGTTCCAGGGGGGTACAATGAGCAGTTCTTC	CASRVPGGYNEQFF
TRBD1	TRBV25-1	TRBJ2-7	.	TGTGCCAGCCCACGGGACAGAAGGTATCACTTC	CASPRDRRYHF
.	TRBV9	TRBJ2-7	.	TGTGCCAGCAGCGTAGGGGCGGGTTACGAGCAGTACTTC	CASSVGAGYEQYF
TRBD2	TRBV24-1	TRBJ2-1	once	TGTGCCACCAGTGGCAAGGGGACTAGCGTTACAAATGAGCAGTTCTTC	CATSGKGTSVTNEQFF
.	TRBV14	TRBJ2-7	.	TGTGCCAGCAGCCTCGGGGGATACGAGCAGTACTTC	CASSLGGYEQYF
TRBD2	TRBV9	TRBJ2-1	.	TGTGCCAGCAGCCCCCCGGGACTAGCGGATGAGCAGTTCTTC	CASSPPGLADEQFF
TRBD2	TRBV7-2	TRBJ2-1	.	TGTGCCAGCAGTCCGACTAGCGGGAGTGGGGAGCAGTTCTTC	CASSPTSGSGEQFF
TRBD2	TRBV10-3	TRBJ2-5	.	TGTGCCATCAGCCCTGGGGGGGGAGAGACCCAGTACTTC	CAISPGGGETQYF
TRBD2	TRBV11-2	TRBJ2-3	.	TGTGCCAGCAGCTCCCGCCCGGGAGGAAACACAGATACGCAGTATTTT	CASSSRPGGNTDTQYF
.	TRBV11-2	TRBJ2-7	.	TGTGCCAGCAGCGACCGCCAAGACACCACCTACGAGCAGTACTTC	CASSDRQDTTYEQYF
TRBD1	TRBV11-3	TRBJ1-2	.	TGTGCCAGCAGCTCCCCGGACAGGGCTGACTATGGCTACACCTTC	CASSSPDRADYGYTF
.	TRBV3-1/TRBV3-2	TRBJ2-3	.	TGTGCCAGCAGTAGCGGCCCAGATACGCAGTATTTT	CASSSGPDTQYF
TRBD1	TRBV29-1	TRBJ1-1	.	TGCAGCGCTACCTCCCACCGGGACAGGGGCACTGAAGCTTTCTTT	CSATSHRDRGTEAFF
TRBD2	TRBV18	TRBJ2-2	.	TGTGCCAGCTCGCCTCTAGCGGGAGATGACACCGGGGAGCTGTTTTTT	CASSPLAGDDTGELFF
TRBD1	TRBV7-2	TRBJ2-7	.	TGTGCCAGCAGCTTAGTGACAGGGGTGAATTACGAGCAGTACTTC	CASSLVTGVNYEQYF
.	TRBV14	TRBJ2-1	.	TGTGCCAGCAGCCAAGATTTAGGAGGGAGTCAGTTCTTC	CASSQDLGGSQFF